The subject of this entry is one TCR beta chain. The sample is drawn from a study of shared clonotypes between healthy human individuals. From germline, CDR1 is MDHEN and CDR2 SYDVKM. The length of the CDR3 is 14 residues. Unmatched junction bases numbered 4, after V lost 6 bases and J lost 0 bases. PCR replicates performed on unsorted PBMC used around 0.3 ug DNA, 29,000 or so T cell genomes. The method was immunoSEQ multiplex PCR; TCRdb's version includes in-frame clones alone and lacks a portion of them. The table lists about 470,000 clones, about 76% of them singletons. The origin of this receptor is a woman in her 40s in good health. Some clones in this sample may be carry-over from other donors' samples. Sequenced sample: PBMCs. The chain recombines TRBV28 with TRBJ1-1; 7 nucleotides line up with TRBD1. CDR3 sequence reads: CASRAGGVNTEAFF. CDR3 DNA: TGTGCCAGCAGAGCAGGGGGGGTGAACACTGAAGCTTTCTTT.